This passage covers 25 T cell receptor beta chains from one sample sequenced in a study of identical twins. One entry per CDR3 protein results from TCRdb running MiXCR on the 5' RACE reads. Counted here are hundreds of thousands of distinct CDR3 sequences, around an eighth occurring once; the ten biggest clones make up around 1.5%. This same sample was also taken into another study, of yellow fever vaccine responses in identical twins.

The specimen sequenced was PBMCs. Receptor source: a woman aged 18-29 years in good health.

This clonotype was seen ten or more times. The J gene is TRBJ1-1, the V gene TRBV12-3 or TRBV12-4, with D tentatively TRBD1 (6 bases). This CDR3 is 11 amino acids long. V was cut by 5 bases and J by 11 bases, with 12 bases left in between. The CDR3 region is CASSTGPGAFF. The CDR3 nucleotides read TGTGCCAGCAGTACAGGGCCAGGGGCTTTCTTT.

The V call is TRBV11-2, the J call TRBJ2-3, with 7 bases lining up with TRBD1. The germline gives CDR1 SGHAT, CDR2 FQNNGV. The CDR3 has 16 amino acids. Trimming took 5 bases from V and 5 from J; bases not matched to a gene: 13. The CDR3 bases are TGTGCCAGCAGCCGTACTGCTACAGGGGTTCTAGATACGCAGTATTTT. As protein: CASSRTATGVLDTQYF.

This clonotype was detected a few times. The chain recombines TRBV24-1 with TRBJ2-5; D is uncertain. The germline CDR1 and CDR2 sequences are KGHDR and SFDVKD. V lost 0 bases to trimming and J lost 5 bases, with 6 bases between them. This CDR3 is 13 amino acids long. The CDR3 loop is CATSDLHWETQYF. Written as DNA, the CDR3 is TGTGCCACCAGTGATTTGCATTGGGAGACCCAGTACTTC.

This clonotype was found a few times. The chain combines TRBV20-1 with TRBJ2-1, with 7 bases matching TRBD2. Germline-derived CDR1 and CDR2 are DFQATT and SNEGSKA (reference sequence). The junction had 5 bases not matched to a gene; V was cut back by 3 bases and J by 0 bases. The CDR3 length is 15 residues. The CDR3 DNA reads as TGCAGTGCTAGCGGGGGGTCGAGCTCCTACAATGAGCAGTTCTTC. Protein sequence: CSASGGSSSYNEQFF.

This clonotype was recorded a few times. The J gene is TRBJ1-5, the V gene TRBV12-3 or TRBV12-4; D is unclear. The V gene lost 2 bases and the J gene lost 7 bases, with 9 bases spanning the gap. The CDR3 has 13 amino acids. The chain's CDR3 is CASSLSTQQPQHF. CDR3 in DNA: TGTGCCAGCAGTTTAAGTACACAGCAGCCCCAGCATTTT.

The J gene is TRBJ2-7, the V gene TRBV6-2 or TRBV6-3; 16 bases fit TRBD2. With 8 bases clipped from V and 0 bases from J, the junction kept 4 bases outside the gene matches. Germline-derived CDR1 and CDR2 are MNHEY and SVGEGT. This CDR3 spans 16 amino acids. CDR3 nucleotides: TGTGCCAGCGGGACTAGCGGGAGGGCGAGCTCCTACGAGCAGTACTTC. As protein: CASGTSGRASSYEQYF.

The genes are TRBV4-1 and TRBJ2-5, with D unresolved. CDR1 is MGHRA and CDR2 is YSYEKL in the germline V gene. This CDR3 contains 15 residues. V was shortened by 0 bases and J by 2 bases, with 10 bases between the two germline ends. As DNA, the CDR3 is TGCGCCAGCAGCCAAGATCTTAACAGACAAGAGACCCAGTACTTC. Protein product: CASSQDLNRQETQYF.

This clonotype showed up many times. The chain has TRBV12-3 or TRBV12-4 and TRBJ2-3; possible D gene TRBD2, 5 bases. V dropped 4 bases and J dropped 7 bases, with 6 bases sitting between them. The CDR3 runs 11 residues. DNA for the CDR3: TGTGCCAGCAGTTCGGGATATACGCAGTATTTT. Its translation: CASSSGYTQYF.

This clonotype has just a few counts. In DNA, the CDR3 is TGTGCCAGCAGCCCGGGTCTTGTGGGGACCGGGGAGCTGTTTTTT. Its translation: CASSPGLVGTGELFF. The chain carries TRBV7-9 and TRBJ2-2; D is undetermined. V lost 5 bases to trimming and J lost 5 bases, with 15 bases between them. The CDR3 is 15 residues long. The germline CDR1 and CDR2 sequences are SEHNR and FQNEAQ (reference sequence).

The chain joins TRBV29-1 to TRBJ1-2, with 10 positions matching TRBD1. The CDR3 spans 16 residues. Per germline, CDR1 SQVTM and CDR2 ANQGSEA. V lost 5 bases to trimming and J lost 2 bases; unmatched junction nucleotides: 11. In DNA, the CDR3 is TGCAGCGTTCCCAAAGGGGGGGGACAGGGGAACTATGGCTACACCTTC. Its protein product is CSVPKGGGQGNYGYTF.

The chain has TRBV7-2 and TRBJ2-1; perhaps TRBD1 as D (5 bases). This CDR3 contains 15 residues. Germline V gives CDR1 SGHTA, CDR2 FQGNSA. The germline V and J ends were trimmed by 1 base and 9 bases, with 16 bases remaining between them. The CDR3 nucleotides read TGTGCCAGCAGCTTAGTGGTAGTTGGGGCCCCTGAGCAGTTCTTC. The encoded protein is CASSLVVVGAPEQFF.

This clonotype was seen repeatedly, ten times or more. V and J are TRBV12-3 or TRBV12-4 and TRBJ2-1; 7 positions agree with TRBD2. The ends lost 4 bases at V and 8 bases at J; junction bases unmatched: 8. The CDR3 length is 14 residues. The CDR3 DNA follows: TGTGCCAGCAGTTCCGGACTAGAGATGGATGAGCAGTTCTTC. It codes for CASSSGLEMDEQFF.

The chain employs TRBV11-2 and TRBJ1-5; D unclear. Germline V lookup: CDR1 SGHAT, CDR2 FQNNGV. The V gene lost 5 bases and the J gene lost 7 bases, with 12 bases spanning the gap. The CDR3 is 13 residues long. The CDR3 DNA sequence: TGTGCCAGCAGCCCCGATATCGGGCAGCCCCAGCATTTT. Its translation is CASSPDIGQPQHF.

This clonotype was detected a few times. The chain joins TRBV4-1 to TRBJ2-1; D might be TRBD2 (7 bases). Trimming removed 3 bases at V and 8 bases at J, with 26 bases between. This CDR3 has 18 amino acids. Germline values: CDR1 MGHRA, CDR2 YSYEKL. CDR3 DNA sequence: TGCGCCAGCAGCCACCCGCAAGGGGGGCTAGCGGTCTTATATGAGCAGTTCTTC. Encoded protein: CASSHPQGGLAVLYEQFF.

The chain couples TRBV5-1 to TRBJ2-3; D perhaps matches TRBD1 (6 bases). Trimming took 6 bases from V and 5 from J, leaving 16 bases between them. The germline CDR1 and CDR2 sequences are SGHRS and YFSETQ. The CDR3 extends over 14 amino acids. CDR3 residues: CASTVSRGIDTQYF. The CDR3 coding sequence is TGCGCCAGCACCGTAAGCAGGGGAATAGATACGCAGTATTTT.

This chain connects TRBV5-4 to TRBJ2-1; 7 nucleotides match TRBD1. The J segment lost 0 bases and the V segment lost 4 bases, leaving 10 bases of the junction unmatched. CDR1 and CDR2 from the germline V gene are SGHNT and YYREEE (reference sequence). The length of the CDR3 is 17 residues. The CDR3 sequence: CASSIGTVLSSYNEQFF. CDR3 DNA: TGTGCCAGCAGCATAGGGACAGTCCTAAGCTCCTACAATGAGCAGTTCTTC.

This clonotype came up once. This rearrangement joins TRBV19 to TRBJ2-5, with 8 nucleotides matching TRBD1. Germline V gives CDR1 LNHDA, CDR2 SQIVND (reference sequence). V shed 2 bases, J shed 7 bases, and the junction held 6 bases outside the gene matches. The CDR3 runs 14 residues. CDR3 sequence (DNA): TGTGCCAGTAGTATAAAAGGACAGGGTGGGACCCAGTACTTC. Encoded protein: CASSIKGQGGTQYF.

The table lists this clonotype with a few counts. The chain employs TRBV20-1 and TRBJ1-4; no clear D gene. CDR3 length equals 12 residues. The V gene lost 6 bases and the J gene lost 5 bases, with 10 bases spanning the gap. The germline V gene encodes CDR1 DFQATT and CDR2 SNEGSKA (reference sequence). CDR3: CSAQPGNEKLFF. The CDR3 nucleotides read TGCAGTGCGCAGCCGGGGAATGAAAAACTGTTTTTT.

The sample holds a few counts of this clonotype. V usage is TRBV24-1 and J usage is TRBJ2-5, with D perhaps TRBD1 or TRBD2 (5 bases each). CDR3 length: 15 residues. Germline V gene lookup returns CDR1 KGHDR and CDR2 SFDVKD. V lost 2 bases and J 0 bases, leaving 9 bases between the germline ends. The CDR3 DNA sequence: TGTGCCACCAGTGATTCGGGGACCTACCAAGAGACCCAGTACTTC. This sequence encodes CATSDSGTYQETQYF.

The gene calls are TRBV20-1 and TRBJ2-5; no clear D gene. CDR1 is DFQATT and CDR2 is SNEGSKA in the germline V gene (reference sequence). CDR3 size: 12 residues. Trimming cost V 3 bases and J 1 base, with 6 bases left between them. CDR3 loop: CSARYSQETQYF. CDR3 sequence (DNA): TGCAGTGCTAGGTACAGCCAAGAGACCCAGTACTTC.

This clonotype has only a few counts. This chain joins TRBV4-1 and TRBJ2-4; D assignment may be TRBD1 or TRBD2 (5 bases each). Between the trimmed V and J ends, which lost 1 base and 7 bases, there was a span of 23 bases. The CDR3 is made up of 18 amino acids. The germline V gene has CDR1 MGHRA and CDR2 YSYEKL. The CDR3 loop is CASSQARAEWGTWNIQYF. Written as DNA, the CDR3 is TGCGCCAGCAGCCAAGCCAGAGCGGAGTGGGGGACGTGGAACATTCAGTACTTC.

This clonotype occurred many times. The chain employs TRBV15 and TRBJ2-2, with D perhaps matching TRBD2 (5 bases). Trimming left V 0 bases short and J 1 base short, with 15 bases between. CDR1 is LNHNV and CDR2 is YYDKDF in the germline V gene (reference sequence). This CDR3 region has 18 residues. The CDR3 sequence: CATSRESGVPWNTGELFF. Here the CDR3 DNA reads TGTGCCACCAGCAGAGAATCCGGGGTACCCTGGAACACCGGGGAGCTGTTTTTT.

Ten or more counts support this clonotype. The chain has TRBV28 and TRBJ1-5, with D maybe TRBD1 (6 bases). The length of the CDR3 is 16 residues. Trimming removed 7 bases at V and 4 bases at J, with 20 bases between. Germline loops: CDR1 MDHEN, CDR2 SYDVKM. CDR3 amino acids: CASTSSGARLNQPQHF. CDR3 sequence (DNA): TGTGCCAGCACCTCTTCGGGGGCACGACTGAATCAGCCCCAGCATTTT.

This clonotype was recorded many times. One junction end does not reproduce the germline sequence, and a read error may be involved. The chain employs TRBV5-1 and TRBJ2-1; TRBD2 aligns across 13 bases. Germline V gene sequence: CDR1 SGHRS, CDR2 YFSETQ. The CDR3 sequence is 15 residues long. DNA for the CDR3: TGTGCCAGCAGTCCGGGACTAGCGGGATACAATGAGCAGTTCTTC. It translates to CASSPGLAGYNEQFF.

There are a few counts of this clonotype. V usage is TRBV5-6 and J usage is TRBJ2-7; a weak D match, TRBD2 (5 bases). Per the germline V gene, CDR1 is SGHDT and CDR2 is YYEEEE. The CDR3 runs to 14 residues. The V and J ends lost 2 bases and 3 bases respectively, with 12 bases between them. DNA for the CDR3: TGTGCCAGCAGCTTCCGGCGGGTGGGCTACGAGCAGTACTTC. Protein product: CASSFRRVGYEQYF.